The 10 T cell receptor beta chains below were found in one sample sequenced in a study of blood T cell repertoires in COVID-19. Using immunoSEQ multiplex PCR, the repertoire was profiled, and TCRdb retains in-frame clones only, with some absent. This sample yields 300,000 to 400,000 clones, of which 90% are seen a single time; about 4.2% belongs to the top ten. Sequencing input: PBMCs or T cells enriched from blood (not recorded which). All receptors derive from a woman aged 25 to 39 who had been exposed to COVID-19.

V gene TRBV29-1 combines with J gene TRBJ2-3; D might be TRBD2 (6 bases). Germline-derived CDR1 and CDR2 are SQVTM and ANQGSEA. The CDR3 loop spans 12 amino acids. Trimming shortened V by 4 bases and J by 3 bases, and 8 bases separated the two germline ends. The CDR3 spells CSVGRGTDTQYF. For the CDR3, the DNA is TGCAGCGTTGGGCGGGGTACAGATACGCAGTATTTT.

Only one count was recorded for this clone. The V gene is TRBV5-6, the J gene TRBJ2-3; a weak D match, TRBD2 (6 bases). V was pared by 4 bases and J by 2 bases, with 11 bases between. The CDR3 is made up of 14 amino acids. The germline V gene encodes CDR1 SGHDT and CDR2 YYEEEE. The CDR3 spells CASSAGLATDTQYF. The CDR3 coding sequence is TGTGCCAGCAGCGCGGGACTCGCCACAGATACGCAGTATTTT.

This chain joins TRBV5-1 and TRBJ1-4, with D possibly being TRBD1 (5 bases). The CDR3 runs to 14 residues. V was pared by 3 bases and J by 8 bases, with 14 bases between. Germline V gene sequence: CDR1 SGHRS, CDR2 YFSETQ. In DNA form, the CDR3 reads TGCGCCAGCAGCTCCGGGACTGCGGGGGAAAAACTGTTTTTT. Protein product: CASSSGTAGEKLFF.

The CDR3 DNA is TGTGCTAGTGGTTTGGTAATACTAGGAGGCGGCGAGAATTCACCCCTCCACTTT. Translated, it gives CASGLVILGGGENSPLHF. The chain links TRBV12-5 to TRBJ1-6; unclear D gene. V dropped 0 bases and J dropped 7 bases, with 19 bases sitting between them. The CDR3 has 18 residues. CDR1 is LGHNT, CDR2 FRNRAP, per germline.

The CDR3 here is CATSDSTGIAYGYTF. CDR3 in DNA: TGTGCCACCAGTGATTCGACAGGGATCGCATATGGCTACACCTTC. The V call is TRBV24-1, the J call TRBJ1-2; 7 nucleotides align to TRBD1. Germline CDR1 and CDR2: KGHDR and SFDVKD. The CDR3 has 15 amino acids. The J segment lost 5 bases and the V segment lost 2 bases, leaving 7 bases of the junction unmatched.

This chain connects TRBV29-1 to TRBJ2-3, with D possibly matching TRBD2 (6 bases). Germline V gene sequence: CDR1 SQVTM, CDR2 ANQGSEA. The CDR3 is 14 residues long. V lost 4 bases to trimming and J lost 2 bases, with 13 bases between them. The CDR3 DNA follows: TGCAGCGTTGCTAGCGTCGGTAACACAGATACGCAGTATTTT. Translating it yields CSVASVGNTDTQYF.

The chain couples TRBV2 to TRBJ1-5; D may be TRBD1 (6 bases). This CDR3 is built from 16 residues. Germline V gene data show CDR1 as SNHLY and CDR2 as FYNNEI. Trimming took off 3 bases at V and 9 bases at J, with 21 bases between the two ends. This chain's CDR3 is CASSDLLGQTLVPQHF. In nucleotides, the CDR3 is TGTGCCAGCAGTGATCTATTGGGACAAACCCTGGTGCCCCAGCATTTT.

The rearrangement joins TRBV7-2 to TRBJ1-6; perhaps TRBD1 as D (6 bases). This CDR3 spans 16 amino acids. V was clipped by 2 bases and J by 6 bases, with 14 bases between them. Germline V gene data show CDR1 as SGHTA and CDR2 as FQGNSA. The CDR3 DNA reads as TGTGCCAGCAGCTTATTTCAGGGGCCTTCTAATTCACCCCTCCACTTT. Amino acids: CASSLFQGPSNSPLHF. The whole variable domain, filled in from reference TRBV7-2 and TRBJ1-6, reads GAGVSQSPSNKVTEKGKDVELRCDPISGHTALYWYRQSLGQGLEFLIYFQGNSAPDKSGLPSDRFSAERTGGSVSTLTIQRTQQEDSAVYLCASSLFQGPSNSPLHFGNGTRLTVT.

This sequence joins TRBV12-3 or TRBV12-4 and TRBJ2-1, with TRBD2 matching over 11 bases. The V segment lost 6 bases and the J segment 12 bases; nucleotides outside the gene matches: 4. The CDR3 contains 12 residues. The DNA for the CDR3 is TGTGCCAGCAGCCTAGCGGGGGGTTGGCAGTTCTTC. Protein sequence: CASSLAGGWQFF.

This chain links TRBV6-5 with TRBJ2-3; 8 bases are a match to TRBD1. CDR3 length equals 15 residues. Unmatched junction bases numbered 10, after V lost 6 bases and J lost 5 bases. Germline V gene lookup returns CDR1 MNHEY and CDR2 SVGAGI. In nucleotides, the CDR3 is TGTGCCAGCAGGGGGACAGGCCCGGGCAGAGATACGCAGTATTTT. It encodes CASRGTGPGRDTQYF.